A single T cell receptor (beta chain) is shown here with its context. This clone has just one count. It lacks a known antigen. Per-nucleotide qualities are absent, and no much larger clonotype sits a single base away. These data originate in a study of blood T cell repertoires in COVID-19 (TCRdb year 2020). Study-wide context: Samples from collaborators originated in the United States, Italy and Spain and spanned both the acute and convalescent phases of COVID-19. Samples came from the ongoing ImmuneRACE study (first 160 participants) plus 1,254 subjects from 6 global collaborators. The material from the prospective study consisted of cDNA or gDNA derived from T cells, B-cell-depleted T cells, or PBMCs. Subjects who had been exposed to COVID-19, were actively infected with it, or had recovered from it provided the deeply sampled blood TCRbeta repertoires that made up the dataset. The sample metadata nearly always contained a de-identified subject ID, COVID-19 status, age in years and sex. The repertoires were released in a freely available public database intended as a resource for research on the immune response to SARS-CoV-2. Where available, HLA class I and class II types were taken from metadata supplied by the sample provider and were not determined by assay-based typing.

Each collaborating institution followed its own protocols to collect whole blood in K2EDTA tubes. For TCRbeta analysis, collaborator samples were shipped as frozen whole blood, as isolated PBMCs, or as DNA extracted from either sample type. The paper's findings and limits, for the study overall: How much clinical and demographic metadata was included differed by source and by participant, and the metadata was provided uncurated.

TCRbeta CDR3 regions were amplified from genomic DNA by means of the immunoSEQ Assay, a bias-controlled multiplex PCR. For the original study's pipeline: Within the assay, amplification of reference gene primers was used to estimate how many nucleated cells each sample contained. To quantify the absolute abundance of each unique TCRbeta CDR3 rearrangement, sequence reads were collapsed and filtered. For each sample, productive Simpson clonality was calculated by taking the square root of Simpson's diversity index across productive rearrangements. Entries here come from immuneACCESS through TCRdb and include only in-frame sequences with V and J called. Some clones fail to appear in such tables; in the studies checked, an unresolved V gene covers under half of the shortfall, and the cause of the remainder is unknown. The V and J calls and clone size were taken over from that table, and D and trimming were inferred from the DNA. In all, the sample holds 150,000 to 160,000 clones, and 80% to 90% of those were seen once. Roughly 15% of the sample is in the top ten clones.

CDR1 MGHRA and CDR2 YSYEKL are derived from the germline V gene. Measured from the cysteine to the phenylalanine, the CDR3 is 13 residues long. The sequence is cut down to CDR3 DNA, 39 bases in frame from base 1. V is pared back by 4 bases and J by 5 bases, with 11 bases lying between the germline termini. The sequenced material came from peripheral blood. The TCR comes from a woman in her 40s with acute or convalescent COVID-19. Recombination joined TRBV4-1 with TRBJ1-1, with the identity of the D gene unclear. CDR3 loop: CASSPSGRTEAFF. Here is the DNA: TGCGCCAGCAGCCCCTCCGGGAGAACTGAAGCTTTCTTT.